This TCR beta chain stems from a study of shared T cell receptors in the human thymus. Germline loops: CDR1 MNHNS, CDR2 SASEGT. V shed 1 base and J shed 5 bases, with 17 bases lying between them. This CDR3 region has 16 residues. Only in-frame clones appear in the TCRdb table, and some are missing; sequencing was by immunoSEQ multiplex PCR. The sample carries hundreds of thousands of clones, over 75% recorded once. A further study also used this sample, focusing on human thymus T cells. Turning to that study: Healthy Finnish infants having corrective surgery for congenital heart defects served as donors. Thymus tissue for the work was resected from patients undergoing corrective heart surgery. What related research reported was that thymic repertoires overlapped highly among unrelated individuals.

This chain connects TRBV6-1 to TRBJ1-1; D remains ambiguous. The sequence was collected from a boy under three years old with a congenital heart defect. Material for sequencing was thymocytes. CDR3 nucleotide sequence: TGTGCCAGCAGTGAAGTTGGAAGACGGACTAATACTGAAGCTTTCTTT. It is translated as CASSEVGRRTNTEAFF.